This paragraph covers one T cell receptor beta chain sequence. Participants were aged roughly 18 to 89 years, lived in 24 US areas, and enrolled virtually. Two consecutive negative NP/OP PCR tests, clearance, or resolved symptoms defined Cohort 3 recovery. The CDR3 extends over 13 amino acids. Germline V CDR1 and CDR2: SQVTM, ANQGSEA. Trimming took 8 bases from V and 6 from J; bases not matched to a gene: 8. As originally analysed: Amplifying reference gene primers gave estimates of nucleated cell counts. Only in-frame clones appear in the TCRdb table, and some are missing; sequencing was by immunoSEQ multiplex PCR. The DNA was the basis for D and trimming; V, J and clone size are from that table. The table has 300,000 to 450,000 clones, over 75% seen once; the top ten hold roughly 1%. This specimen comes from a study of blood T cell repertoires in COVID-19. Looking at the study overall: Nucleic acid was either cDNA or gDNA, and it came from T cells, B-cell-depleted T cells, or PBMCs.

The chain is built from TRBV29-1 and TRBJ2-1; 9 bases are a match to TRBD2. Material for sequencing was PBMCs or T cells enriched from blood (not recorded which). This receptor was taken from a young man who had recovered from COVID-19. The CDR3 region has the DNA TGCAGCATTAGCGGGAGAGGATCCAATGAGCAGTTCTTC. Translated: CSISGRGSNEQFF.